The 14 T cell receptor beta chains in this list originate from one sample, sequenced in a study of beta chain features in type 1 diabetes. The entirety of the isolated RNA underwent reverse transcription, so expressed TCRB transcripts were sequenced. The protocol was immunoSEQ multiplex PCR, while the TCRdb copy is restricted to in-frame clones and leaves out a portion. The top ten hold about 0.019% of the sample, which has a few hundred thousand clones, roughly 16% seen once. Sequenced input: naive CD4+ T cells from blood. The origin of the receptors is a woman aged 18-29 years in good health.

The chain employs TRBV5-1 and TRBJ2-5, with 7 nucleotides matching TRBD2. CDR3 length: 15 residues. Trimming removed 2 bases from V and 0 bases from J; junction bases left unmatched: 4. Germline V CDR1 and CDR2: SGHRS, YFSETQ. The CDR3 DNA sequence: TGCGCCAGCAGCTTATGGCTAGCGGACCAAGAGACCCAGTACTTC. Protein product: CASSLWLADQETQYF.

This clone showed up just a few times. The J gene is TRBJ2-3, the V gene TRBV7-8, with 12 bases aligning to TRBD2. V dropped 5 bases and J dropped 3; count of bases not matched to a gene: 9. The CDR3 has 17 amino acids. Germline V gene sequence: CDR1 SGHVS, CDR2 FQNEAQ. The CDR3 region is CASSPRGLAGPTDTQYF. In DNA form, the CDR3 reads TGTGCCAGCAGCCCAAGAGGACTAGCGGGACCGACAGATACGCAGTATTTT.

The gene calls are TRBV5-8 and TRBJ2-3; 7 bases line up with TRBD2. The CDR3 has 13 residues. Unmatched junction bases numbered 5, after V lost 2 bases and J lost 8 bases. Germline V CDR1 and CDR2: SGHTS, YDEGEE. CDR3 nucleotide sequence: TGTGCCAGCAGCTTAAACGGGGAGGGTACGCAGTATTTT. Its translation is CASSLNGEGTQYF.

The table lists this clone with a few counts. The gene calls are TRBV19 and TRBJ2-3; tentatively, D is TRBD2 (5 bases). The CDR3 runs 17 residues. Deletions cut 3 bases from V and 2 bases from J, with 18 bases between. In germline, CDR1 is LNHDA, CDR2 SQIVND (reference sequence). CDR3 region: CASSMARTPRVTDTQYF. CDR3 nucleotide sequence: TGTGCCAGTAGTATGGCGAGGACTCCTCGTGTCACAGATACGCAGTATTTT.

The chain employs TRBV7-6 and TRBJ2-5; 8 bases are a match to TRBD1. The CDR3 is 16 amino acids. V dropped 5 bases and J dropped 2; count of bases not matched to a gene: 10. Germline V gives CDR1 SGHVS, CDR2 FNYEAQ. The CDR3 region is CASSGPTGAHQETQYF. CDR3 sequence (DNA): TGTGCCAGCAGCGGCCCGACAGGGGCCCATCAAGAGACCCAGTACTTC.

This chain links TRBV5-1 with TRBJ2-7, with D possibly matching TRBD1 (5 bases). Trimming took off 7 bases at V and 4 bases at J, with 18 bases between the two ends. CDR3 length equals 14 residues. Germline lookup yields CDR1 SGHRS and CDR2 YFSETQ. The DNA for the CDR3 is TGCGCCAGCCGAGACCGTTGGGGCTCGTACGAGCAGTACTTC. It specifies CASRDRWGSYEQYF.

V and J are TRBV7-2 and TRBJ2-7; the match to TRBD2 covers 15 bases. The CDR3 runs to 15 residues. The germline V gene encodes CDR1 SGHTA and CDR2 FQGNSA. V shed 4 bases, J shed 4 bases, and the junction held 2 bases outside the gene matches. The CDR3 region is CASSSGLAGGYEQYF. CDR3 DNA: TGTGCCAGCAGCTCGGGACTAGCGGGAGGATACGAGCAGTACTTC.

This clone was detected a few times. The J gene is TRBJ2-1, the V gene TRBV4-1; 9 positions match TRBD2. With 4 bases clipped from V and 9 bases from J, the junction kept 13 bases outside the gene matches. The CDR3 spans 16 residues. Germline CDR1 is MGHRA and CDR2 is YSYEKL. The CDR3 DNA is TGCGCCAGCAGCCTACCGGTAGCGGGAGAGTCAGGTGAGCAGTTCTTC. It translates to CASSLPVAGESGEQFF.

This clone was counted between two and nine times. V is TRBV21-1 and J is TRBJ2-7; TRBD2 is the table's D call and was not checked against the DNA. TRBV21-1 is an annotated pseudogene. The CDR3 has 15 residues. CDR3 sequence (DNA): TGTGCCAGCAGCAGCGGGACTAGCGGGACCTACGAGCAGTACTTC. Encoded protein: CASSSGTSGTYEQYF.

The rearrangement uses TRBV5-6 and TRBJ2-2; 7 bases are a match to TRBD1. Germline trimming cut 0 bases from V and 4 bases from J; bases unmatched to any gene: 6. The CDR3 is 16 amino acids. Germline V gene data show CDR1 as SGHDT and CDR2 as YYEEEE. CDR3 DNA sequence: TGTGCCAGCAGCTTGGAGGGGGCAGGGGGCACCGGGGAGCTGTTTTTT. It codes for CASSLEGAGGTGELFF.

The genes are TRBV6-5 and TRBJ2-1; a weak D match, TRBD2 (5 bases). The CDR3 has 15 amino acids. The V end lost 6 bases, the J end lost 0 bases, and 12 bases lay between the germline ends. In germline, CDR1 is MNHEY, CDR2 SVGAGI. The DNA for the CDR3 is TGTGCCAGCAGCCAGAGTGGGAGCTCCTACAATGAGCAGTTCTTC. It is translated as CASSQSGSSYNEQFF.

V and J are TRBV27 and TRBJ2-1; TRBD2 is a possible D gene (5 bases). This CDR3 has 15 residues. The V end was cut by 3 bases, the J end by 6 bases, with 15 bases between. Germline CDR1 is MNHEY and CDR2 is SMNVEV (reference sequence). The CDR3 DNA reads TGTGCCAGCAGTTTGATTACCCTAGCAAGCAATGAGCAGTTCTTC. Translated: CASSLITLASNEQFF.

The V and J genes are TRBV6-5 and TRBJ2-7, with 13 bases identical to TRBD2. This CDR3 is 14 amino acids long. Germline V gives CDR1 MNHEY, CDR2 SVGAGI. Trimming cost V 6 bases and J 4 bases; bases outside gene matches: 3. The CDR3 region is CASRTSGRGYEQYF. The CDR3 nucleotides are TGTGCCAGCAGAACTAGCGGGAGGGGGTACGAGCAGTACTTC.

The rearrangement joins TRBV30 to TRBJ1-2; D not certain. V was pared by 0 bases and J by 8 bases, with 16 bases between. CDR3 size: 14 residues. Per germline, CDR1 GTSNPN and CDR2 SVGIG (reference sequence). The CDR3 here is CAWSVVRSPGGYTF. DNA of the CDR3: TGTGCCTGGAGTGTTGTTCGTTCTCCGGGGGGCTACACCTTC.